This entry lists 10 T cell receptor beta chains sequenced from one sample in a study of cytomegalovirus exposure and HLA in healthy donors. 60 Vbeta and 13 Jbeta primers were used in PCR. Assay: immunoSEQ multiplex PCR; the TCRdb copy retains only in-frame clones and omits some. The top ten clones hold more than 4% of a sample with over 100,000 clones, around three quarters of them seen once. The sample was PBMCs. Receptors originate from a male donor in good health and CMV-seropositive.

The genes are TRBV30 and TRBJ2-7, with a tentative D call TRBD1 (7 bases). Germline loops: CDR1 GTSNPN, CDR2 SVGIG (reference sequence). The length of the CDR3 is 12 residues. Trimming took 4 bases from V and 6 from J, leaving 13 bases between them. The chain's CDR3 is CAWTGGTVEQYF. Written as DNA, the CDR3 is TGTGCCTGGACAGGAGGGACAGTCGAGCAGTACTTC.

The chain is built from TRBV7-2 and TRBJ2-5; TRBD2 agrees at 8 bases. Trimming removed 1 base from V and 1 base from J; junction bases left unmatched: 5. This CDR3 contains 16 residues. Germline CDR1 reads SGHTA; CDR2 reads FQGNSA. CDR3 residues: CASSLVSGVLQETQYF. The CDR3 nucleotides read TGTGCCAGCAGCTTAGTTAGCGGGGTTCTCCAAGAGACCCAGTACTTC.

V is TRBV28 and J is TRBJ1-2, with no clear D. Looked up from germline, CDR1 is MDHEN and CDR2 is SYDVKM. Trimming took 5 bases from V and 4 from J, leaving 11 bases between them. The CDR3 length is 13 residues. As DNA, the CDR3 is TGTGCCAGCAGTGGTCAGGTGTTCTATGGCTACACCTTC. It translates to CASSGQVFYGYTF.

The chain couples TRBV27 to TRBJ2-5; no definite D call. Deletions cut 2 bases from V and 7 bases from J, with 17 bases between. CDR3 length equals 15 residues. The germline V gene has CDR1 MNHEY and CDR2 SMNVEV (reference sequence). The CDR3 coding sequence is TGTGCCAGCAGTTTAGGCGGCTGGCTCTTAGGGACCCAGTACTTC. Its protein is CASSLGGWLLGTQYF.

As to this clone: Distinct nucleotide sequences in the sample also encode this CDR3. This sequence joins TRBV5-1 and TRBJ1-1; a weak D match, TRBD1 (5 bases). Germline V gene lookup returns CDR1 SGHRS and CDR2 YFSETQ. The CDR3 runs to 15 residues. V shed 0 bases and J shed 1 base, with 10 bases lying between them. The CDR3 nucleotides are TGCGCCAGCAGCTTGGGGCGAACAGGGAACACTGAAGCTTTCTTT. The encoded protein is CASSLGRTGNTEAFF.

V usage is TRBV29-1 and J usage is TRBJ2-5; D is possibly TRBD2 (5 bases). The CDR3 runs to 14 residues. Trimming left V 7 bases short and J 7 bases short, with 22 bases between. In germline, CDR1 is SQVTM, CDR2 ANQGSEA. In nucleotides, the CDR3 is TGCAGCGGGACGATGGATGCGTTCAGCGGGACCCAGTACTTC. The encoded protein is CSGTMDAFSGTQYF.

The genes are TRBV15 and TRBJ2-5; 8 bases are a match to TRBD1. The DNA end is more similar to TRBJ2-7, so the J call may be wrong. CDR1 LNHNV and CDR2 YYDKDF come from the germline V gene (reference sequence). The CDR3 has 15 residues. CDR3 region: CATSRGGQGSYEQYF. The CDR3 DNA is TGTGCCACCAGCAGAGGTGGACAGGGATCCTACGAGCAGTACTTC.

The CDR3 nucleotides are TGTGCCAGCAGTAAAGGGGGGGAGGGAGGGGAGACCCAGTACTTC. This codes for CASSKGGEGGETQYF. The chain employs TRBV27 and TRBJ2-5, with D possibly being TRBD2 (7 bases). This CDR3 has 15 residues. Per germline, CDR1 MNHEY and CDR2 SMNVEV (reference sequence). Trimming left V 5 bases short and J 5 bases short, with 18 bases between.

DNA for the CDR3: TGTGCCAGCAGTTACCAGGGTTCCTACACCTTC. This gives the protein CASSYQGSYTF. The chain links TRBV6-6 to TRBJ1-2; a possible D gene is TRBD1 (5 bases). This CDR3 region has 11 residues. Trimming removed 2 bases from V and 10 bases from J, with 8 bases in between. CDR1 MNHNY and CDR2 SVGAGI come from the germline V gene (reference sequence).

The chain joins TRBV5-6 to TRBJ2-1; weak D call: TRBD2 (6 bases). This CDR3 comprises 16 residues. Germline values: CDR1 SGHDT, CDR2 YYEEEE. The germline V and J ends were trimmed by 4 bases and 11 bases, with 25 bases remaining between them. For the CDR3, the DNA is TGTGCCAGCAGCCTGGGTGGCCGGGGGTTCTTGAACAAGCAGTTCTTC. It encodes CASSLGGRGFLNKQFF. Combining the CDR3 with reference TRBV5-6 and TRBJ2-1 gives the whole variable domain DAGVTQSPTHLIKTRGQQVTLRCSPKSGHDTVSWYQQALGQGPQFIFQYYEEEERQRGNFPDRFSGHQFPNYSSELNVNALLLGDSALYLCASSLGGRGFLNKQFFGPGTRLTVL.